The 26 T cell receptor beta chains below come from one sample, sequenced in a study of cytomegalovirus exposure and HLA in healthy donors. Primers included in the PCR were 60 Vbeta and 13 Jbeta primers. The method was immunoSEQ multiplex PCR; TCRdb's version includes in-frame clones alone and lacks a portion of them. The sample lists 150,000 to 200,000 clones, roughly 78% occurring once. Sequenced input: PBMCs. These receptors were collected from a man aged 40-55 years in good health and CMV-seropositive.

The genes are TRBV5-1 and TRBJ1-1; D not certain. Germline CDR1 SGHRS, CDR2 YFSETQ. Trimming stripped 0 bases from V and 1 base from J, with 19 bases between. This CDR3 is built from 18 residues. The CDR3 DNA reads as TGCGCCAGCAGCTTGGCCCCAATCAGCGTCACCCAGAACACTGAAGCTTTCTTT. It encodes CASSLAPISVTQNTEAFF.

J is TRBJ2-4 and V is TRBV4-3; 12 nucleotides align to TRBD2. CDR1 LGHNA and CDR2 YSLEER come from the germline V gene. Unmatched junction bases numbered 11, after V lost 0 bases and J lost 2 bases. This CDR3 is 20 amino acids long. The CDR3 nucleotides are TGCGCCAGCAGCCAAGAACGGCTAGCGGGGGGGTTGGGGTCCAAAAACATTCAGTACTTC. Translating it yields CASSQERLAGGLGSKNIQYF.

The chain links TRBV7-2 to TRBJ2-1, with D unresolved. Per germline, CDR1 SGHTA and CDR2 FQGNSA. V lost 1 base and J lost 1, with 8 bases in between. The CDR3 runs to 15 residues. In DNA form, the CDR3 reads TGTGCCAGCAGCTTAGTAACGGTATCCTACAATGAGCAGTTCTTC. It translates to CASSLVTVSYNEQFF.

The gene calls are TRBV2 and TRBJ1-5; a possible D gene is TRBD1 (5 bases). The CDR3 runs to 15 residues. Deletions cut 2 bases from V and 5 bases from J, with 13 bases between. Germline V gene lookup returns CDR1 SNHLY and CDR2 FYNNEI. The CDR3 DNA sequence: TGTGCCAGCAGTGAATTCCGAGGGACTGATCAGCCCCAGCATTTT. As protein: CASSEFRGTDQPQHF.

The chain uses TRBV19 and TRBJ1-1; maybe TRBD1 (5 bases). Germline V CDR1 and CDR2: LNHDA, SQIVND (reference sequence). V lost 0 bases and J 5 bases, leaving 10 bases between the germline ends. The CDR3 runs 14 residues. The CDR3 protein is CASSIEGRGTEAFF. CDR3 nucleotides: TGTGCCAGTAGTATAGAGGGGCGGGGTACTGAAGCTTTCTTT.

The gene calls are TRBV27 and TRBJ1-5; possibly TRBD1 for D (5 bases). The CDR3 consists of 15 residues. V lost 7 bases and J 0 bases, leaving 13 bases between the germline ends. CDR1 and CDR2 (germline): MNHEY, SMNVEV (reference sequence). CDR3 DNA sequence: TGTGCCAGCACACAGGACTACTATAGCAATCAGCCCCAGCATTTT. Translated: CASTQDYYSNQPQHF.

The chain has TRBV5-1 and TRBJ1-1; perhaps TRBD1 as D (5 bases). The CDR3 has 14 amino acids. V lost 4 bases and J lost 1, with 11 bases in between. Germline CDR1 and CDR2: SGHRS and YFSETQ. The CDR3: CASSETVSNTEAFF. The CDR3 DNA is TGCGCCAGCAGCGAGACAGTCTCGAACACTGAAGCTTTCTTT.

This clone was observed a few times. The chain has TRBV12-2 and TRBJ2-7; the D call in the table, TRBD1, was not verified against the DNA. TRBV12-2 is described as a pseudogene. The CDR3 is made up of 16 amino acids. CDR3 sequence reads: CASRRPLDRVPYEQYF. The CDR3 coding sequence is TGTGCAAGTCGCCGACCTTTAGACAGGGTCCCCTACGAGCAGTACTTC.

V is TRBV7-2 and J is TRBJ1-1, with 7 bases matching TRBD1. The CDR3 extends over 14 amino acids. Germline V gives CDR1 SGHTA, CDR2 FQGNSA. Trimming took 4 bases from V and 0 from J; bases not matched to a gene: 2. This CDR3 is CASSSGQLNTEAFF. CDR3 bases: TGTGCCAGCAGCTCGGGACAGTTGAACACTGAAGCTTTCTTT.

J is TRBJ2-5 and V is TRBV5-4; 7 nucleotides match TRBD1. The end of the DNA aligns better with TRBJ2-7, so the J call may be wrong. This CDR3 contains 14 residues. Germline CDR1 is SGHNT and CDR2 is YYREEE (reference sequence). The CDR3 protein is CASSLDRDSHEQYF. CDR3 coding DNA: TGTGCCAGCAGCCTCGACAGGGATTCCCACGAGCAGTACTTC.

In its sample, this clone was seen a few times. The rearrangement joins TRBV20-1 to TRBJ1-4; D call uncertain. The germline V gene has CDR1 DFQATT and CDR2 SNEGSKA (reference sequence). V was trimmed by 4 bases and J by 7 bases, leaving 7 bases between them. The CDR3 has 11 residues. Here the CDR3 DNA reads TGCAGTGCTAAACGGGTTGAAAAACTGTTTTTT. Translated, it gives CSAKRVEKLFF.

V gene TRBV4-1 combines with J gene TRBJ2-7; TRBD2 agrees at 12 bases. J lost 6 bases, V lost 1 base, and 4 bases had no gene match. CDR1 and CDR2 (germline): MGHRA, YSYEKL. The CDR3 spans 15 residues. CDR3 nucleotide sequence: TGCGCCAGCAGCCAAGGGCTAGCGGGGGGGCGCGAGCAGTACTTC. Amino acid sequence: CASSQGLAGGREQYF.

This clone was seen once. This chain joins TRBV5-1 and TRBJ2-3; 16 bases are shared with TRBD2. The J segment lost 1 base and the V segment lost 4 bases, leaving 3 bases of the junction unmatched. The germline V gene encodes CDR1 SGHRS and CDR2 YFSETQ. The CDR3 loop spans 17 amino acids. The CDR3 sequence is CASSAGTSGGGTDTQYF. The CDR3 bases are TGCGCCAGCAGCGCGGGGACTAGCGGGGGGGGCACAGATACGCAGTATTTT.

This clone has only a few counts. The V and J genes are TRBV19 and TRBJ2-7, with TRBD1 as a possible D gene (6 bases). Per the germline V gene, CDR1 is LNHDA and CDR2 is SQIVND (reference sequence). The CDR3 has 14 amino acids. The V and J ends lost 1 base and 2 bases respectively, with 9 bases between them. CDR3 sequence: CASSIAGAPYEQYF. The CDR3 coding sequence is TGTGCCAGTAGTATAGCAGGGGCCCCCTACGAGCAGTACTTC.

The chain employs TRBV6-1 and TRBJ2-7; D remains unclear. From germline, CDR1 is MNHNS and CDR2 SASEGT. This CDR3 has 11 amino acids. Trimming stripped 11 bases from V and 2 bases from J, with 10 bases between. DNA of the CDR3: TGTGCCTCCCGGTCAACCTACGAGCAGTACTTC. Protein sequence: CASRSTYEQYF.

The chain links TRBV30 to TRBJ2-7; 11 bases are shared with TRBD1. The CDR3 is 14 residues long. The germline V gene encodes CDR1 GTSNPN and CDR2 SVGIG (reference sequence). J was trimmed by 9 bases and V by 5 bases; bases with no gene match: 12. CDR3 bases: TGTGCCTGGCGACGAGGGACAGGGGGTTTACCGCAGTACTTC. This sequence encodes CAWRRGTGGLPQYF.

V usage is TRBV6-5 and J usage is TRBJ2-7; TRBD2 matches at 7 bases. This CDR3 region has 14 residues. In germline, CDR1 is MNHEY, CDR2 SVGAGI. V lost 5 bases to trimming and J lost 2 bases; unmatched junction nucleotides: 6. The CDR3 nucleotides read TGTGCCAGCAGTCCCAGCGGGGAACCCTACGAGCAGTACTTC. Translating it yields CASSPSGEPYEQYF.

For this clone: This sample also contains other DNA sequences that code for the same CDR3. The chain carries TRBV9 and TRBJ1-2; tentatively, D is TRBD1 (5 bases). The CDR3 length is 17 residues. Germline loops: CDR1 SGDLS, CDR2 YYNGEE. V was pared by 4 bases and J by 0 bases, with 19 bases between. Written as DNA, the CDR3 is TGTGCCAGCAGCCCTGGTGGAGGGGTCAGGGCTAACTATGGCTACACCTTC. Protein sequence: CASSPGGGVRANYGYTF.

In this sample, this clone turned up a few times. The chain recombines TRBV30 with TRBJ1-4; perhaps TRBD1 as D (5 bases). The germline CDR1 and CDR2 sequences are GTSNPN and SVGIG (reference sequence). The CDR3 spans 12 residues. The germline V and J ends were trimmed by 3 bases and 8 bases, with 10 bases remaining between them. CDR3 DNA sequence: TGTGCCTGGAGCAGCGGGACGGAAAAACTGTTTTTT. Amino acid sequence: CAWSSGTEKLFF. The whole variable domain, filled in from reference TRBV30 and TRBJ1-4, reads SQTIHQWPATLVQPVGSPLSLECTVEGTSNPNLYWYRQAAGRGLQLLFYSVGIGQISSEVPQNLSASRPQDRQFILSSKKLLLSDSGFYLCAWSSGTEKLFFGSGTQLSVL.

This sequence joins TRBV5-6 and TRBJ2-7, with D unclear. This CDR3 contains 15 residues. The V end lost 1 base, the J end lost 2 bases, and 13 bases lay between the germline ends. The germline V gene encodes CDR1 SGHDT and CDR2 YYEEEE. CDR3 in DNA: TGTGCCAGCAGCTTGCTCCCCAATGGCCCCTACGAGCAGTACTTC. It yields the protein CASSLLPNGPYEQYF. Combining the CDR3 with reference TRBV5-6 and TRBJ2-7 gives the whole variable domain DAGVTQSPTHLIKTRGQQVTLRCSPKSGHDTVSWYQQALGQGPQFIFQYYEEEERQRGNFPDRFSGHQFPNYSSELNVNALLLGDSALYLCASSLLPNGPYEQYFGPGTRLTVT.

The chain is built from TRBV6-1 and TRBJ2-1; TRBD1 agrees at 9 bases. The trim removed 3 bases at V and 3 bases at J, leaving 3 bases unmatched. This CDR3 spans 15 amino acids. Germline V gives CDR1 MNHNS, CDR2 SASEGT. CDR3 protein: CASSEPGQGYNEQFF. CDR3 bases: TGTGCCAGCAGTGAGCCGGGACAGGGCTACAATGAGCAGTTCTTC.

This clone came up a few times. The chain employs TRBV2 and TRBJ1-2; D uncertain. This CDR3 spans 14 amino acids. Trimming removed 0 bases at V and 7 bases at J, with 12 bases between. Germline V gives CDR1 SNHLY, CDR2 FYNNEI. The CDR3 DNA follows: TGTGCCAGCAGTGAAGCTCAACAAGCGGGTGGCTACACCTTC. It encodes CASSEAQQAGGYTF.

The rearrangement links TRBV5-1 to TRBJ1-2; D might be TRBD1 (5 bases). Trimming left V 3 bases short and J 4 bases short, with 10 bases between. Germline V gene lookup returns CDR1 SGHRS and CDR2 YFSETQ. The CDR3 is made up of 13 amino acids. Here the CDR3 reads CASSSGGIYGYTF. The CDR3 DNA sequence: TGCGCCAGCAGCTCGGGGGGTATCTATGGCTACACCTTC.

This clone was found once. The gene calls are TRBV5-1 and TRBJ1-2; a possible D gene is TRBD1 (6 bases). CDR1 is SGHRS and CDR2 is YFSETQ in the germline V gene. V was trimmed by 2 bases and J by 5 bases, leaving 13 bases between them. This CDR3 spans 14 amino acids. CDR3 bases: TGCGCCAGCAGCTTTGGGGGGGCCGGGTATGGCTACACCTTC. It specifies CASSFGGAGYGYTF.

The genes are TRBV6-5 and TRBJ2-5; 9 bases agree with TRBD2. CDR3 length: 15 amino acids. Germline CDR1 reads MNHEY; CDR2 reads SVGAGI. The V segment lost 0 bases and the J segment 4 bases; nucleotides outside the gene matches: 3. CDR3 in amino acids: CASSYSRGGGETQYF. The CDR3 region has the DNA TGTGCCAGCAGTTACTCGCGGGGGGGCGGAGAGACCCAGTACTTC.

With regard to this clone: At one end, the junction sequence differs from germline, possibly due to a read error. This chain connects TRBV5-4 to TRBJ2-7, with TRBD1 matching 8 bases. The CDR3 totals 15 residues. Germline values: CDR1 SGHNT, CDR2 YYREEE (reference sequence). The CDR3 sequence is CASSPSGTGSFEQYF. CDR3 coding DNA: TGTGCCAGCAGCCCATCCGGGACAGGATCCTTCGAGCAGTACTTC.